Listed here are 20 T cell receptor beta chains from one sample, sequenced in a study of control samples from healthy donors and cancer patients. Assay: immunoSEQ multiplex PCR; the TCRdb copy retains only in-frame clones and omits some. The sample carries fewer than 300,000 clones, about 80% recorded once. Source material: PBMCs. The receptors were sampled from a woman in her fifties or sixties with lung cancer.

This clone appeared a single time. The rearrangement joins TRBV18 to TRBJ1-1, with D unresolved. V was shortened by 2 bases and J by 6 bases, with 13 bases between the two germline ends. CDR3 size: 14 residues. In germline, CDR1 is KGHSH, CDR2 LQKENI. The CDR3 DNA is TGTGCCAGCTCACCAGGGATCGGCAGTTCTGAAGCTTTCTTT. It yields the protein CASSPGIGSSEAFF.

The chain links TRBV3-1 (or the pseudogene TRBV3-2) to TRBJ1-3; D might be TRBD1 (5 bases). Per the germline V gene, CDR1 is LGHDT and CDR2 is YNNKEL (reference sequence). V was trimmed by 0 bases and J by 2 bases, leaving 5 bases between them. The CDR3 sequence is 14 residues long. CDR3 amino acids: CASSQEGAGNTIYF. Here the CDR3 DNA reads TGTGCCAGCAGCCAAGAAGGGGCTGGAAACACCATATATTTT.

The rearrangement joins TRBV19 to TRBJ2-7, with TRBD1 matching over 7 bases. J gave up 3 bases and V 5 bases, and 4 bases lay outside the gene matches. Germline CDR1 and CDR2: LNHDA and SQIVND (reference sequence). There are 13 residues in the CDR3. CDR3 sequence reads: CASSRQGIYEQYF. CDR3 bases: TGTGCCAGTAGTCGACAGGGAATCTACGAGCAGTACTTC.

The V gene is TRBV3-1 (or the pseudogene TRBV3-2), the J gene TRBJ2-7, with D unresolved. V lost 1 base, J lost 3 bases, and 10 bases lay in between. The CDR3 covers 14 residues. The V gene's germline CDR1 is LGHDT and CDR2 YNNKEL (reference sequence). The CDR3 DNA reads TGTGCCAGCAGCCAAGCGTTTGGCAACTACGAGCAGTACTTC. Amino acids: CASSQAFGNYEQYF.

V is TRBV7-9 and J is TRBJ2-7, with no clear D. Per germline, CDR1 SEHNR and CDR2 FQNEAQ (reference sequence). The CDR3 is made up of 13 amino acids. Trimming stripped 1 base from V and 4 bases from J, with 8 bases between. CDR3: CASSLDSRYEQYF. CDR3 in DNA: TGTGCCAGCAGCTTAGACTCCAGGTACGAGCAGTACTTC.

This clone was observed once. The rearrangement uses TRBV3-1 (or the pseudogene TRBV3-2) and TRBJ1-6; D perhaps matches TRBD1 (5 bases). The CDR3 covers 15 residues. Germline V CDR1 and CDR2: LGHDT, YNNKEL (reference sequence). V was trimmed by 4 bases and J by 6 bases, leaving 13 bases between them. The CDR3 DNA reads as TGTGCCAGCAGCCCTCGAGGGGCCGGTAATTCACCCCTCCACTTT. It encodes CASSPRGAGNSPLHF.

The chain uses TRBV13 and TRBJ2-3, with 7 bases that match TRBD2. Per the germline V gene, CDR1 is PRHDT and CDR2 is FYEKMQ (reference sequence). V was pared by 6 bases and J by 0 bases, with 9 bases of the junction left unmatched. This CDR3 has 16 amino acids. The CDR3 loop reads CASRTLAWPSTDTQYF. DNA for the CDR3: TGTGCCAGCAGGACACTAGCGTGGCCTAGCACAGATACGCAGTATTTT.

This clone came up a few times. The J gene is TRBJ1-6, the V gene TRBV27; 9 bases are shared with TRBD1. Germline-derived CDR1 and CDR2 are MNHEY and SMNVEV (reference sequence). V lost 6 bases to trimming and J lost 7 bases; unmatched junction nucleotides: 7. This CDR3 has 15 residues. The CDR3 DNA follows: TGTGCCAGCAGGCGTACAGGGGGCAGGAATTCACCCCTCCACTTT. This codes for CASRRTGGRNSPLHF.

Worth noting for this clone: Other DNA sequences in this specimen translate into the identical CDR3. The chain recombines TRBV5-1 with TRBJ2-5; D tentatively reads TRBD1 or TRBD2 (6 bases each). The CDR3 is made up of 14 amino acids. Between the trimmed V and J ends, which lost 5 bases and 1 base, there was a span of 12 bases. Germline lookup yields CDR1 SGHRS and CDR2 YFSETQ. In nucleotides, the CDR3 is TGCGCCAGCAGTCGAGGGGGGTCCCAAGAGACCCAGTACTTC. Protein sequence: CASSRGGSQETQYF. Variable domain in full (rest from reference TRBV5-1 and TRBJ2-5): KAGVTQTPRYLIKTRGQQVTLSCSPISGHRSVSWYQQTPGQGLQFLFEYFSETQRNKGNFPGRFSGRQFSNSRSEMNVSTLELGDSALYLCASSRGGSQETQYFGPGTRLLVL.

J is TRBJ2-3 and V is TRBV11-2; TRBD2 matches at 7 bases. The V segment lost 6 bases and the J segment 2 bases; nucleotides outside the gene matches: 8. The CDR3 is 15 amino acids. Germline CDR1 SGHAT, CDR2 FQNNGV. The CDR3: CASRRPGLLTDTQYF. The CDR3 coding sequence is TGTGCCAGCAGACGTCCGGGACTACTCACAGATACGCAGTATTTT.

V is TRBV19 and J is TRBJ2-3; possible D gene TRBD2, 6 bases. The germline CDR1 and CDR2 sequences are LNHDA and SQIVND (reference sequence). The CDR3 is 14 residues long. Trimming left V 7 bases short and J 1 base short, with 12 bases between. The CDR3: CASTRGGGTDTQYF. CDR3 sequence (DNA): TGTGCCAGTACCCGGGGCGGGGGCACAGATACGCAGTATTTT.

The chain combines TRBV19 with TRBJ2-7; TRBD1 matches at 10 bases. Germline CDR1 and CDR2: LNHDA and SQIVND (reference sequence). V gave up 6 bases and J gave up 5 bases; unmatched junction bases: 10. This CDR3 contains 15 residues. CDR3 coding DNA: TGTGCCAGTAGCCCTCTGGTGACAGGGGGCGACGAGCAGTACTTC. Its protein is CASSPLVTGGDEQYF.

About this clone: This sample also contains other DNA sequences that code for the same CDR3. Here the CDR3 reads CASSFVGGGTEAFF. Written as DNA, the CDR3 is TGTGCCAGCAGTTTCGTTGGGGGCGGGACTGAAGCTTTCTTT. The chain recombines TRBV28 with TRBJ1-1, with D perhaps TRBD1 (6 bases). Germline V gene lookup returns CDR1 MDHEN and CDR2 SYDVKM. Trimming removed 3 bases at V and 5 bases at J, with 13 bases between. The CDR3 runs 14 residues.

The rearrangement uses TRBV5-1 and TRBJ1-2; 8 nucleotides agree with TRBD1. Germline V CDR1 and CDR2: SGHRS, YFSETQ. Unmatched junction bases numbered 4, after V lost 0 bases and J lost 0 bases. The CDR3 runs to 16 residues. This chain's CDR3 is CASSLGRGLANYGYTF. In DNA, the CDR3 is TGCGCCAGCAGCTTGGGCAGGGGGCTAGCTAACTATGGCTACACCTTC. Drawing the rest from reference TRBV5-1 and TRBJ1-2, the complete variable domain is KAGVTQTPRYLIKTRGQQVTLSCSPISGHRSVSWYQQTPGQGLQFLFEYFSETQRNKGNFPGRFSGRQFSNSRSEMNVSTLELGDSALYLCASSLGRGLANYGYTFGSGTRLTVV.

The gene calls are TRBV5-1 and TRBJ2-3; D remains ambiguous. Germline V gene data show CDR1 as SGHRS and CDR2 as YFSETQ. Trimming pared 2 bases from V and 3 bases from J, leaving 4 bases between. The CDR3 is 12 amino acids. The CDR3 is CASSFRTDTQYF. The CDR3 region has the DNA TGCGCCAGCAGCTTTCGGACAGATACGCAGTATTTT.

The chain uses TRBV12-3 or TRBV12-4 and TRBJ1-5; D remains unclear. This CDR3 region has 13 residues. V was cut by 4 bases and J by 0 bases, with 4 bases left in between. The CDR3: CASSWNSNQPQHF. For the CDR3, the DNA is TGTGCCAGCAGTTGGAATAGCAATCAGCCCCAGCATTTT.

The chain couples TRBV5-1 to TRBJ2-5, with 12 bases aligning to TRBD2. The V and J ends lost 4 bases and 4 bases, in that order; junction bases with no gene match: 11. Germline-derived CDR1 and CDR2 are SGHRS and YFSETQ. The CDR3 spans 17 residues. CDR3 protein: CASSPINGLAGLETQYF. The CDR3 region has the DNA TGCGCCAGCAGCCCTATCAACGGACTAGCGGGATTAGAGACCCAGTACTTC.

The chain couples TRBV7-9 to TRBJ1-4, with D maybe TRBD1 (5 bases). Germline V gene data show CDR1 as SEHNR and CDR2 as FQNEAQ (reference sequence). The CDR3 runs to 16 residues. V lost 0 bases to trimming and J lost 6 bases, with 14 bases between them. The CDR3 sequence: CASSLAFRQGYEKLFF. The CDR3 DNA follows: TGTGCCAGCAGCTTAGCTTTCCGTCAGGGCTATGAAAAACTGTTTTTT.

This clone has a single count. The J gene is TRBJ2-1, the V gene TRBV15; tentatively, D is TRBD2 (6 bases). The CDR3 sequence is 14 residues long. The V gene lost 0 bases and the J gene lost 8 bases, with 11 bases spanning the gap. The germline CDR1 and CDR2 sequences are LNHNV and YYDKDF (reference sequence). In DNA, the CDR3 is TGTGCCACCAGCAGAGAGGTCGGGGAGGATGAGCAGTTCTTC. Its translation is CATSREVGEDEQFF.

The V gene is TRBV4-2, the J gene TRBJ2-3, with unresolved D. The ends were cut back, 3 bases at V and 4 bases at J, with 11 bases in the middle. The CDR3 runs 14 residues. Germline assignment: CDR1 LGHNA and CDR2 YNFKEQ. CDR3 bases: TGTGCCAGCAGCCAGGACCTTCTGGCAGATACGCAGTATTTT. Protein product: CASSQDLLADTQYF.